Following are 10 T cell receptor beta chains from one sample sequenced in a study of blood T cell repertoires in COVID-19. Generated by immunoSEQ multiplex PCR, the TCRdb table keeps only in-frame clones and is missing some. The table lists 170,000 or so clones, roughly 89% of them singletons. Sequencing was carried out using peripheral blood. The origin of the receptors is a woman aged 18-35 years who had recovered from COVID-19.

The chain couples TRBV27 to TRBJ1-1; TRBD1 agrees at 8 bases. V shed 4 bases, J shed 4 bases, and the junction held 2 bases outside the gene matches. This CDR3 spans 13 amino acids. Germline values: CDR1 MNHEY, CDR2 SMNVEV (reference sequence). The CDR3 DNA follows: TGTGCCAGCAGTTCCAGGGGGCCCACTGAAGCTTTCTTT. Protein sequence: CASSSRGPTEAFF.

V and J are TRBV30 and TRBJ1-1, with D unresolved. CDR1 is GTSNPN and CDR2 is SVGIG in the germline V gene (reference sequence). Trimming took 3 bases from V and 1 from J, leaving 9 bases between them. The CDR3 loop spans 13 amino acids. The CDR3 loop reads CAWSQTRNTEAFF. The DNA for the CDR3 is TGTGCCTGGAGCCAAACACGGAACACTGAAGCTTTCTTT.

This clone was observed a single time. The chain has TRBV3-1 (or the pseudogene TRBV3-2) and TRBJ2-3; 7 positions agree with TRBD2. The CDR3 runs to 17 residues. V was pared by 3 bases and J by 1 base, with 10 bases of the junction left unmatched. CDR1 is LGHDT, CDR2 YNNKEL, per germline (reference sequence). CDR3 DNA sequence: TGTGCCAGCAGCCATCACCCGGGGGGACCTGGCACAGATACGCAGTATTTT. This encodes CASSHHPGGPGTDTQYF.

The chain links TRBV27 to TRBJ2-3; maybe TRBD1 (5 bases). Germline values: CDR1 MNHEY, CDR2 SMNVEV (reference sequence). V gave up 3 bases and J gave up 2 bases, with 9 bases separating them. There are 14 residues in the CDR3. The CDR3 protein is CASSFAGPTDTQYF. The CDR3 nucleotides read TGTGCCAGCAGTTTCGCAGGGCCCACAGATACGCAGTATTTT.

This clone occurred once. The CDR3 nucleotides read TGCAGCGTTGGTGGAGAAAATTCACCCCTCCACTTT. Amino acid sequence: CSVGGENSPLHF. V gene TRBV29-1 combines with J gene TRBJ1-6, with D unresolved. Germline V CDR1 and CDR2: SQVTM, ANQGSEA. This CDR3 region has 12 residues. V was clipped by 4 bases and J by 7 bases, with 8 bases between them.

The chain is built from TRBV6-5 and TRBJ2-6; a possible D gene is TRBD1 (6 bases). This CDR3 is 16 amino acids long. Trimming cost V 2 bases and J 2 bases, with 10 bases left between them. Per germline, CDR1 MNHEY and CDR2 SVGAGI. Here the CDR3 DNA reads TGTGCCAGCAGTTACCACAGGGAAGCTGGGGCCAACGTCCTGACTTTC. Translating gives CASSYHREAGANVLTF.

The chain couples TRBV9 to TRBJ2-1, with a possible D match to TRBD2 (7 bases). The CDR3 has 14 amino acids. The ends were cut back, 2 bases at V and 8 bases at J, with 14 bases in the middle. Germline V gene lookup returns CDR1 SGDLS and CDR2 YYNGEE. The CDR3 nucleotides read TGTGCCAGCAGCGTCGGCGGGGGCAGGGATGAGCAGTTCTTC. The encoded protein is CASSVGGGRDEQFF.

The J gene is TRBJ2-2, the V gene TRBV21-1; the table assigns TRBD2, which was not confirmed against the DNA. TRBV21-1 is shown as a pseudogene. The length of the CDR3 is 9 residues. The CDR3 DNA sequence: TGTGCCGGTAGCGGGGAGCTGTTTTTT. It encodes CAGSGELFF.

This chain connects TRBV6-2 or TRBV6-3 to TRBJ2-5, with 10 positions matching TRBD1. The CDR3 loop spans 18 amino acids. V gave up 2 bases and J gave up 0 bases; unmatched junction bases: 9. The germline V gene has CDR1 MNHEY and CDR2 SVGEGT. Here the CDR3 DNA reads TGTGCCAGCAGTTACACCGGACAGGGGGAACAGTACCAAGAGACCCAGTACTTC. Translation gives CASSYTGQGEQYQETQYF.

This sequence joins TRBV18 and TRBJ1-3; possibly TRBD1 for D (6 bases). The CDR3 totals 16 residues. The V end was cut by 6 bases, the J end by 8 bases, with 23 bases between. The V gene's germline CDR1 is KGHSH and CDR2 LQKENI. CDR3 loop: CASSSYQDISGDTIYF. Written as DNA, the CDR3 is TGTGCCAGCTCCTCCTATCAAGACATCTCAGGGGACACCATATATTTT.